Listed here is a single T cell receptor (beta chain). Its antigen is undetermined. The sample is drawn from a study of T cell responses to AZD1222 COVID-19 vaccine. The study, taken as a whole, reports: It should be noted that donors were predominantly white British and more often female, and clonal diversity was possibly underestimated.

The CDR3 runs to 10 residues. V gave up 8 bases and J gave up 7 bases, with 6 bases separating them. CDR1 and CDR2 from the germline V gene are SNHLY and FYNNEI. Data came from immunoSEQ multiplex PCR; TCRdb stores just in-frame clones and leaves some out. The sample lists some 170,000 clones, 70% to 90% occurring once. The V and J genes are TRBV2 and TRBJ2-1; D gene ambiguous. The sequence was obtained from an adult who received the MenACWY meningococcal vaccine as a control. Sequencing used peripheral blood, obtained 28 days after the second dose of the MenACWY control vaccine. In DNA, the CDR3 is TGTGCCAGCGTGGGGAATGAGCAGTTCTTC. It encodes CASVGNEQFF.